The 2 T cell receptor beta chains below were found in one sample sequenced in a study of patients and donors after allogeneic stem cell transplantation. TCRdb recomputed calls from the RT-PCR reads with MiXCR, one row per CDR3 protein. This table has about a million distinct CDR3 sequences, 18% appearing once. Sequencing was carried out using blood, either unsorted or a sorted T cell fraction (not recorded which). The receptors shown here come from a human donor who was either an allogeneic HSCT recipient or a stem cell or donor lymphocyte infusion donor (not recorded which). It is not recorded whose cells these are; they may come from a transplant donor.

This clonotype was picked up many times. Here the CDR3 DNA reads TGCAGCGTTAAAGGGGCCGGGGGCACCGGGGAGCTGTTTTTT. Its translation: CSVKGAGGTGELFF. The V gene is TRBV29-1, the J gene TRBJ2-2, with D tentatively TRBD2 (6 bases). Germline V gene data show CDR1 as SQVTM and CDR2 as ANQGSEA. V was pared by 5 bases and J by 4 bases, with 14 bases between. This CDR3 has 14 amino acids.

The chain has TRBV27 and TRBJ2-5; tentative D call: TRBD2 (5 bases). The germline V gene encodes CDR1 MNHEY and CDR2 SMNVEV (reference sequence). Trimming shortened V by 7 bases and J by 8 bases, and 11 bases separated the two germline ends. The CDR3 totals 11 residues. The CDR3 region is CASIDGGTQYF. DNA for the CDR3: TGTGCCAGCATAGACGGAGGAACCCAGTACTTC.